The sample holds many counts of the clone carrying this T cell receptor (beta chain). This entry is derived from a study of response to subunit inactivated influenza vaccine. Via MiXCR, TCRdb re-called the RT-PCR reads, giving one row per CDR3 protein. In the table there are about 700,000 distinct CDR3 sequences, approximately 14% of which are singletons. V was shortened by 5 bases and J by 0 bases, with 14 bases between the two germline ends. CDR3 length equals 16 residues. The germline CDR1 and CDR2 sequences are MNHNS and SASEGT. The sample in question was PBMCs from blood, obtained 14 to 15 days before vaccination. This receptor was taken from a man aged 50 to 59 who received an inactivated influenza vaccine. The chain joins TRBV6-1 to TRBJ1-5; D is perhaps TRBD1 (5 bases). CDR3 sequence: CASSRPTGVSNQPQHF. CDR3 nucleotide sequence: TGTGCCAGCAGTAGACCCACGGGGGTTAGCAATCAGCCCCAGCATTTT.